This T cell receptor beta chain was captured in a study of technical replicates of blood from a handful of donors. Data came from immunoSEQ multiplex PCR; TCRdb stores just in-frame clones and leaves some out. The data show about 18,000 clones, 82% seen once. Trimming pared 10 bases from V and 0 bases from J, leaving 10 bases between. The CDR3 extends over 13 amino acids. From germline, CDR1 is SEHNR and CDR2 FQNEAQ (reference sequence). The sequencing input was PBMCs. The clonotype originates from a human donor in good health. Some clones in this sample may be carry-over from other donors' samples. This chain uses TRBV7-9 with TRBJ1-3; TRBD1 is a possible D gene (5 bases). The CDR3, as DNA: TGTGCCACCACAGGAAACTCTGGAAACACCATATATTTT. This gives the protein CATTGNSGNTIYF.